One sample yielded the 7 T cell receptor beta chains listed below, sequenced in a study of blood T cell repertoires in COVID-19. Data came from immunoSEQ multiplex PCR; TCRdb stores just in-frame clones and leaves some out. The sample lists 180,000 or so clones; approximately 80% were seen once. Sequencing was performed on PBMCs or T cells enriched from blood (not recorded which). The receptor source for this set is a man aged 60-69 years who had been exposed to COVID-19.

There are many counts of this clone. The genes are TRBV7-2 and TRBJ2-7; D unclear. This CDR3 is 17 amino acids long. The germline V gene encodes CDR1 SGHTA and CDR2 FQGNSA. V was pared by 8 bases and J by 0 bases, with 23 bases between. CDR3 nucleotide sequence: TGTGCCAGCCGTTCCAACGTCCGGGTATACGGCTCCTACGAGCAGTACTTC. Protein sequence: CASRSNVRVYGSYEQYF.

The chain couples TRBV30 to TRBJ2-2; 12 nucleotides line up with TRBD2. Germline V CDR1 and CDR2: GTSNPN, SVGIG (reference sequence). The CDR3 runs 15 residues. V was clipped by 3 bases and J by 2 bases; unmatched bases: 1. The CDR3 bases are TGTGCCTGGAGCGGACTAGCGGGAAACACCGGGGAGCTGTTTTTT. Translation gives CAWSGLAGNTGELFF. The full variable domain, rest sourced from reference TRBV30 and TRBJ2-2, is SQTIHQWPATLVQPVGSPLSLECTVEGTSNPNLYWYRQAAGRGLQLLFYSVGIGQISSEVPQNLSASRPQDRQFILSSKKLLLSDSGFYLCAWSGLAGNTGELFFGEGSRLTVL.

The V call is TRBV15, the J call TRBJ2-5; TRBD1 agrees at 9 bases. Per germline, CDR1 LNHNV and CDR2 YYDKDF (reference sequence). V lost 4 bases, J lost 2 bases, and 5 bases stayed unmatched. CDR3 length equals 15 residues. The CDR3 DNA is TGTGCCACCAGCACCGGACAGGGGTCACAAGAGACCCAGTACTTC. Protein product: CATSTGQGSQETQYF. Together with reference TRBV15 and TRBJ2-5, the CDR3 gives the full variable domain: DAMVIQNPRYQVTQFGKPVTLSCSQTLNHNVMYWYQQKSSQAPKLLFHYYDKDFNNEADTPDNFQSRRPNTSFCFLDIRSPGLGDTAMYLCATSTGQGSQETQYFGPGTRLLVL.

The chain couples TRBV7-8 to TRBJ2-5, with unresolved D. Germline V gene data show CDR1 as SGHVS and CDR2 as FQNEAQ. The CDR3 contains 14 residues. Deletions cut 4 bases from V and 4 bases from J, with 13 bases between. CDR3 sequence reads: CASSSSRVGETQYF. The CDR3 DNA sequence: TGTGCCAGCAGCTCAAGCCGGGTGGGAGAGACCCAGTACTTC.

The genes are TRBV3-1 (or the pseudogene TRBV3-2) and TRBJ2-1; D is unresolved. The V gene lost 0 bases and the J gene lost 7 bases, with 10 bases spanning the gap. This CDR3 has 14 amino acids. CDR1 is LGHDT and CDR2 is YNNKEL in the germline V gene (reference sequence). In nucleotides, the CDR3 is TGTGCCAGCAGCCAAGATATAGTGGTGAATGAGCAGTTCTTC. Its protein product is CASSQDIVVNEQFF.

The gene calls are TRBV6-2 or TRBV6-3 and TRBJ2-2; 11 positions agree with TRBD1. Germline CDR1 and CDR2: MNHEY and SVGEGT. V was pared by 4 bases and J by 7 bases, with 14 bases of the junction left unmatched. CDR3 length equals 18 residues. CDR3 nucleotides: TGTGCCAGCAGTTTACGGTCACCGGGGACAGGGGGTAGCGGGGAGCTGTTTTTT. Translation gives CASSLRSPGTGGSGELFF.

Only one count was recorded for this clone. The chain couples TRBV6-6 to TRBJ1-6; 7 bases align to TRBD1. This CDR3 region has 13 residues. Germline loops: CDR1 MNHNY, CDR2 SVGAGI (reference sequence). The junction had 7 bases not matched to a gene; V was cut back by 11 bases and J by 6 bases. CDR3 nucleotides: TGTGCCGGCGGGGACAGCCCTAATTCACCCCTCCACTTT. Protein sequence: CAGGDSPNSPLHF.